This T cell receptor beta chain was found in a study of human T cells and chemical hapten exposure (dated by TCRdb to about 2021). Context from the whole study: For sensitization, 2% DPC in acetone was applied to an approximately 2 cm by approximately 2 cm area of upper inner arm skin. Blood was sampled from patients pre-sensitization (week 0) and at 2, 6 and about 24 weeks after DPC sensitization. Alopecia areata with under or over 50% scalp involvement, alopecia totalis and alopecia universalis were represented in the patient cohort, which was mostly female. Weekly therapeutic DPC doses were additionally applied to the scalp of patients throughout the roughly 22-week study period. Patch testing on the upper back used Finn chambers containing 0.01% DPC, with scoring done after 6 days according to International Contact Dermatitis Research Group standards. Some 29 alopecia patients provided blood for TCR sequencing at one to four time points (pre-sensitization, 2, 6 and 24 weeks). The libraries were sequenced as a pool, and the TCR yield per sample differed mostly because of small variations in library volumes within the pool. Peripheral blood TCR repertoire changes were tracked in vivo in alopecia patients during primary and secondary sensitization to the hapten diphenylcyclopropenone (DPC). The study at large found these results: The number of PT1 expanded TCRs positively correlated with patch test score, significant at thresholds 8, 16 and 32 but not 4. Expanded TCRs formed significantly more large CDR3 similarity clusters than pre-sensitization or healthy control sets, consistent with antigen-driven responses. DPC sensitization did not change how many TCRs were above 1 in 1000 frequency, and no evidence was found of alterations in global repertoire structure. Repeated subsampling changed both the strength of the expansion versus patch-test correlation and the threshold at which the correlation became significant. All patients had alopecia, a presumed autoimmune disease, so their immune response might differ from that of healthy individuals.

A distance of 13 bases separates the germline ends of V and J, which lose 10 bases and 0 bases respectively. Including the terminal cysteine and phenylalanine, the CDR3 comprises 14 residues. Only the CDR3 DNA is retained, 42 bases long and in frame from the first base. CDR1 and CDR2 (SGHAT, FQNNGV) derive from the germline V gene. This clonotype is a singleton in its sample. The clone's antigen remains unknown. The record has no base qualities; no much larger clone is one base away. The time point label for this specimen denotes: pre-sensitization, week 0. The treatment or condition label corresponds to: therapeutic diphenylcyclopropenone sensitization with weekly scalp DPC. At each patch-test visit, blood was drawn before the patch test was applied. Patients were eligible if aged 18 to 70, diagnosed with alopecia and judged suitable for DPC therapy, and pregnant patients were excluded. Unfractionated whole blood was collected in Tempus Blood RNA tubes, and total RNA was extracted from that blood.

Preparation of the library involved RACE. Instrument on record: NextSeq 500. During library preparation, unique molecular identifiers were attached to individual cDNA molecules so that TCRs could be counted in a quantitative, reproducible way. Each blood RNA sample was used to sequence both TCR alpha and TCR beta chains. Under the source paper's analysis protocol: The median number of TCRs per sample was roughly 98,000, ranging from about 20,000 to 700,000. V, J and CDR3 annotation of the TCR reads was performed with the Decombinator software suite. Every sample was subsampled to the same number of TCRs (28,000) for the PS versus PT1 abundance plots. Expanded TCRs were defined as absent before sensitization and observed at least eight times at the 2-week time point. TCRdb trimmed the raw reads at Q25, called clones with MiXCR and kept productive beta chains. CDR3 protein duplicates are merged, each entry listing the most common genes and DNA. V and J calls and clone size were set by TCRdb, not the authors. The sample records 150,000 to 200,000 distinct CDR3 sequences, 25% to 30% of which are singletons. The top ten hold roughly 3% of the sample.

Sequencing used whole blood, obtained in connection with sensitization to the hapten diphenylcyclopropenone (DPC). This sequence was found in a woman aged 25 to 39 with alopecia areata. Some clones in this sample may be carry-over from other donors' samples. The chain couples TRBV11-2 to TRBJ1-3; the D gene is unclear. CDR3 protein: CANIQPRSGNTIYF. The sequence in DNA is TGTGCCAACATACAACCCCGCTCTGGAAACACCATATATTTT. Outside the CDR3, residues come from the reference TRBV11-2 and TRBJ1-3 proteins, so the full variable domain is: EAGVAQSPRYKIIEKRQSVAFWCNPISGHATLYWYQQILGQGPKLLIQFQNNGVVDDSQLPKDRFSAERLKGVDSTLKIQPAKLEDSAVYLCANIQPRSGNTIYFGEGSWLTVV.